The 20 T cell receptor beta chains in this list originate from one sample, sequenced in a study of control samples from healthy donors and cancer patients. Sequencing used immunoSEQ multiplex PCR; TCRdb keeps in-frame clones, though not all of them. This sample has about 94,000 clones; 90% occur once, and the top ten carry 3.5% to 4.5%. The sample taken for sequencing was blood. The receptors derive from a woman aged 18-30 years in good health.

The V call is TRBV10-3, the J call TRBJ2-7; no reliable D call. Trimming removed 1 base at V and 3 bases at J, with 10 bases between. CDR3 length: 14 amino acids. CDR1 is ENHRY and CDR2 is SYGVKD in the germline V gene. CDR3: CAISELDRSYEQYF. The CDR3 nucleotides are TGTGCCATCAGTGAGTTAGACCGTAGCTACGAGCAGTACTTC.

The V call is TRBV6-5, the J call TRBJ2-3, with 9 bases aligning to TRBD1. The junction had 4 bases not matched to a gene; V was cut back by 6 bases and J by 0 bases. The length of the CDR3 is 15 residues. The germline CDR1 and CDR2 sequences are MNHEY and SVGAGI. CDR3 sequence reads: CASRETGGSTDTQYF. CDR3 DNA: TGTGCCAGCAGGGAGACAGGGGGTAGCACAGATACGCAGTATTTT.

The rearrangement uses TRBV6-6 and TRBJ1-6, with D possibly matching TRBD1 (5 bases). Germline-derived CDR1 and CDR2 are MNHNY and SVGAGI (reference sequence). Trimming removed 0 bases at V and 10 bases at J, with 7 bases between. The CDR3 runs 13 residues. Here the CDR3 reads CASSYSTGSPLHF. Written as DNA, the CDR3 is TGTGCCAGCAGTTACTCTACAGGATCACCCCTCCACTTT.

The CDR3, as DNA: TGTGCCACCGGGACAGTCTACGAGCAGTACTTC. Translation: CATGTVYEQYF. This rearrangement joins TRBV6-5 to TRBJ2-7; 7 nucleotides align to TRBD1. CDR1 is MNHEY, CDR2 SVGAGI, per germline. There are 11 residues in the CDR3. The ends lost 10 bases at V and 3 bases at J; junction bases unmatched: 3.

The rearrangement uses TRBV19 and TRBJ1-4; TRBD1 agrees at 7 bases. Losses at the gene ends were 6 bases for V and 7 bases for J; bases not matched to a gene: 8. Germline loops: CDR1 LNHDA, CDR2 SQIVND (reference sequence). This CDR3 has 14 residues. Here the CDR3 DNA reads TGTGCCAGTAGACGGGACAGTTTGAGTGAAAAACTGTTTTTT. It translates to CASRRDSLSEKLFF.

This CDR3 reads CASSEHRASYEQYF. As DNA, the CDR3 is TGCGCCAGCAGTGAGCACAGGGCGTCCTACGAGCAGTACTTC. V usage is TRBV10-2 and J usage is TRBJ2-7, with D perhaps matching TRBD1 (6 bases). V was shortened by 2 bases and J by 1 base, with 9 bases between the two germline ends. The germline V gene has CDR1 WSHSY and CDR2 SAAADI. The CDR3 spans 14 residues.

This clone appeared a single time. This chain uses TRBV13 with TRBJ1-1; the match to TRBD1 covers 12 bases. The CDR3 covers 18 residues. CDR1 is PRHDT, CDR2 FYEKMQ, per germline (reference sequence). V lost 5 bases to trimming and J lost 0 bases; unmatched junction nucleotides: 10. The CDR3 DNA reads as TGTGCCAGCAGCCCCTTCCGGGACAGGGGGCCCCTGAACACTGAAGCTTTCTTT. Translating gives CASSPFRDRGPLNTEAFF.

The chain's CDR3 is CASIFEGVVTEAFF. The CDR3 DNA is TGTGCCAGCATCTTTGAGGGAGTTGTGACTGAAGCTTTCTTT. V and J are TRBV2 and TRBJ1-1; D gene unclear. Trimming shortened V by 7 bases and J by 5 bases, and 17 bases separated the two germline ends. This CDR3 has 14 amino acids. In germline, CDR1 is SNHLY, CDR2 FYNNEI.

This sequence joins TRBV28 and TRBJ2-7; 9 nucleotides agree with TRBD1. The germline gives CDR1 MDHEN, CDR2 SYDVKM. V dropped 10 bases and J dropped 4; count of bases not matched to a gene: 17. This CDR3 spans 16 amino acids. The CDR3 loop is CAITMLFGTGHYEQYF. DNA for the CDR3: TGTGCCATCACCATGTTATTTGGGACAGGGCATTACGAGCAGTACTTC.

CDR3 sequence reads: CASSGGQGESQGGKLFF. For the CDR3, the DNA is TGTGCCAGCAGCGGGGGACAGGGGGAATCCCAGGGCGGAAAACTGTTTTTT. The chain links TRBV9 to TRBJ1-4; TRBD1 aligns across 11 bases. In germline, CDR1 is SGDLS, CDR2 YYNGEE. V was pared by 3 bases and J by 10 bases, with 14 bases of the junction left unmatched. The CDR3 totals 17 residues.

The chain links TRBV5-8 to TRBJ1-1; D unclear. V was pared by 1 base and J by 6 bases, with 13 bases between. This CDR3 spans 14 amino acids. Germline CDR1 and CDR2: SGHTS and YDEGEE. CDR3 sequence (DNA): TGTGCCAGCAGCTTGAGGCAGGTCGCCCCTGAAGCTTTCTTT. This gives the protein CASSLRQVAPEAFF.

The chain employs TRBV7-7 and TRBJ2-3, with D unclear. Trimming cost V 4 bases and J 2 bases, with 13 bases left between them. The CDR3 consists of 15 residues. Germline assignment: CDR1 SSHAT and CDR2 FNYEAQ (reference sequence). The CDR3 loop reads CASSSGPYPTDTQYF. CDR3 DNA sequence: TGTGCCAGCAGCTCCGGGCCTTACCCCACAGATACGCAGTATTTT.

Here the CDR3 DNA reads TGTGCCAGCAGCCAACGAACAGAGCAGTACTTC. Translation gives CASSQRTEQYF. The gene calls are TRBV3-1 (or the pseudogene TRBV3-2) and TRBJ2-7; D is undetermined. Germline lookup yields CDR1 LGHDT and CDR2 YNNKEL (reference sequence). Trimming took 2 bases from V and 7 from J, leaving 6 bases between them. The CDR3 has 11 residues.

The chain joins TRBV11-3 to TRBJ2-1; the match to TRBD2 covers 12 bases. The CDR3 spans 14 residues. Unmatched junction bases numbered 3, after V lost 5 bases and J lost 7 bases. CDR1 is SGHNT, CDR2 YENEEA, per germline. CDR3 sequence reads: CASSGLAGPNEQFF. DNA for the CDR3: TGTGCCAGCAGCGGACTAGCGGGACCTAATGAGCAGTTCTTC.

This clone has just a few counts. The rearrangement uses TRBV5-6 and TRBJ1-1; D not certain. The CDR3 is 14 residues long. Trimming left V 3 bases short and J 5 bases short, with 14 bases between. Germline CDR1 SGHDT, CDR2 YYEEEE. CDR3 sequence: CASSWGEGWTEAFF. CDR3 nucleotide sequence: TGTGCCAGCAGCTGGGGAGAGGGTTGGACTGAAGCTTTCTTT.

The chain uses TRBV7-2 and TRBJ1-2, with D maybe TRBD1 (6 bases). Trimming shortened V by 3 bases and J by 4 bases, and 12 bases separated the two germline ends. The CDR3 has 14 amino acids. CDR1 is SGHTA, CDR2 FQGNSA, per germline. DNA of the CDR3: TGTGCCAGCAGCTTGGGGGCGGACACCTATGGCTACACCTTC. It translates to CASSLGADTYGYTF.

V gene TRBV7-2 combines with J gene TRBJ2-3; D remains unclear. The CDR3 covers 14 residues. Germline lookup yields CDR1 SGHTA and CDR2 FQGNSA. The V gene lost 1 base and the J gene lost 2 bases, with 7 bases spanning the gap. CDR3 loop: CASSLGPNTDTQYF. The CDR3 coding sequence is TGTGCCAGCAGCTTAGGCCCAAACACAGATACGCAGTATTTT. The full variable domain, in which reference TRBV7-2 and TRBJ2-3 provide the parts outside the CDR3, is GAGVSQSPSNKVTEKGKDVELRCDPISGHTALYWYRQSLGQGLEFLIYFQGNSAPDKSGLPSDRFSAERTGGSVSTLTIQRTQQEDSAVYLCASSLGPNTDTQYFGPGTRLTVL.

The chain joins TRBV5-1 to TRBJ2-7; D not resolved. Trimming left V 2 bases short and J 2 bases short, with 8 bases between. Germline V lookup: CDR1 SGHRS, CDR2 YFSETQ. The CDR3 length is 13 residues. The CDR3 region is CASSLVSAYEQYF. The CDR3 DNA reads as TGCGCCAGCAGCTTAGTGAGCGCCTACGAGCAGTACTTC.

This CDR3 reads CASSQGGGQPQHF. The CDR3 DNA reads as TGCGCCAGCAGCCAGGGAGGTGGTCAGCCCCAGCATTTT. The chain combines TRBV5-1 with TRBJ1-5; D might be TRBD1 (5 bases). The CDR3 runs 13 residues. The V and J ends lost 4 bases and 6 bases respectively, with 11 bases between them. CDR1 is SGHRS, CDR2 YFSETQ, per germline.

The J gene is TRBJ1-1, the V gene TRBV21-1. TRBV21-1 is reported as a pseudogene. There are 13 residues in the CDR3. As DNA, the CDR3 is TGTGCCAGCAGCAATGCCGGGAACACTGAAGCTTTCTTT. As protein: CASSNAGNTEAFF.